These T cell receptor beta chains were read from a single sample in a study of blood T cell repertoires in COVID-19. Repertoires were generated with immunoSEQ multiplex PCR, while TCRdb's copy carries only in-frame clones and drops some. The table records over 130,000 clones, less than 90% of them present only once. Source material: peripheral blood. Receptor source: a human donor with COVID-19, enrolled during active disease. The donor label of this sample is uncertain. Both conserved end residues are trimmed from each CDR3. The order of the fields is V gene, CDR3 protein.

>TRBV3-1/TRBV3-2
ASSQMGAVGTEAF
>TRBV9
ASSVETRSSSYNEQF
>TRBV29-1
SAMTGIYEQY
>TRBV15
ATSRDWVTGVKAF
>TRBV4-1
ASSQPYRGHTEAF
>TRBV11-2
ASSLAWRGLPYEQY
>TRBV19
ASSNWDSTYEQY
>TRBV5-4
ASSLAGGLTEAF
>TRBV19
ASSRDSYNSPLH
>TRBV2
ASSSQGPSYYGYT
>TRBV2
ASSGRGWETQY
>TRBV9
ASTGRQGSNTGELF
>TRBV19
ASSLGTGGDTQY
>TRBV27
ASSVTGGGTGELF
>TRBV13
ASSPLGGMNTEAF
>TRBV27
ARGNRGSHEQY
>TRBV9
ASSGDREDEQY
>TRBV15
ATSRGDSVLAKNIQY
>TRBV25-1
ASSDFRRNEQF
>TRBV28
ASSLISGTYEQY
>TRBV5-1
ASSPTGTALSWRNTIY
>TRBV12-3/TRBV12-4
ASSDRQGYGYT